This paragraph covers one T cell receptor beta chain sequence. Here immunoSEQ multiplex PCR was the method, and the copy in TCRdb shows in-frame clones only, minus some. Among some 190,000 clones listed, roughly 84% were seen once. The sample is drawn from a study of blood T cell repertoires in COVID-19. The J segment lost 5 bases and the V segment lost 6 bases, leaving 13 bases of the junction unmatched. The CDR3 runs to 15 residues. The germline CDR1 and CDR2 sequences are SGHRS and YFSETQ. The TCR comes from an older man with COVID-19, enrolled during active disease. The sample comprised peripheral blood. The rearrangement uses TRBV5-1 and TRBJ2-7, with 8 bases aligning to TRBD2. The CDR3 protein is CASKQAGTSLDEQYF. In DNA form, the CDR3 reads TGCGCCAGCAAGCAGGCCGGGACTAGTTTAGACGAGCAGTACTTC. The complete variable domain, with remaining parts taken from reference TRBV5-1 and TRBJ2-7, reads KAGVTQTPRYLIKTRGQQVTLSCSPISGHRSVSWYQQTPGQGLQFLFEYFSETQRNKGNFPGRFSGRQFSNSRSEMNVSTLELGDSALYLCASKQAGTSLDEQYFGPGTRLTVT.